These 6 T cell receptor beta chains came from one sample sequenced in a study of T cell repertoires in cytomegalovirus infection. TCRdb fed the reads into MiXCR, producing one record per CDR3 protein. The sample holds approximately 990,000 distinct CDR3 sequences; less than 40% are singletons and the top ten take roughly 13%. These receptors are not linked to any known antigen. The material sequenced was cultured CD8+ T cells from PBMCs, taken from culture after CMV antigen stimulation. Every receptor here comes from a human donor in good health (CMV status not recorded). Some clones in this sample may be carry-over from other donors' samples.

This sequence joins TRBV2 and TRBJ2-3; D may correspond to TRBD1 or TRBD2 (5 bases each). The V end lost 6 bases, the J end lost 5 bases, and 15 bases lay between the germline ends. Per germline, CDR1 SNHLY and CDR2 FYNNEI. This CDR3 region has 14 residues. The CDR3 loop reads CASSAGGQGDTQYF. CDR3 coding DNA: TGTGCCAGCAGCGCGGGTGGGCAGGGAGATACGCAGTATTTT. Drawing the rest from reference TRBV2 and TRBJ2-3, the complete variable domain is EPEVTQTPSHQVTQMGQEVILRCVPISNHLYFYWYRQILGQKVEFLVSFYNNEISEKSEIFDDQFSVERPDGSNFTLKIRSTKLEDSAMYFCASSAGGQGDTQYFGPGTRLTVL.

This clonotype occurred a few times. The V gene is TRBV7-9, the J gene TRBJ1-5; perhaps TRBD1 as D (5 bases). The V end lost 3 bases, the J end lost 11 bases, and 29 bases lay between the germline ends. Germline loops: CDR1 SEHNR, CDR2 FQNEAQ (reference sequence). The CDR3 is 18 amino acids. The CDR3 protein is CASSFEPHQDRVKVAQHF. CDR3 DNA sequence: TGTGCCAGCAGCTTCGAACCCCACCAAGACAGAGTCAAAGTCGCCCAGCATTTT.

This clonotype was observed a few times. The rearrangement joins TRBV27 to TRBJ1-5; no definite D call. V lost 2 bases and J 7 bases, leaving 12 bases between the germline ends. This CDR3 contains 14 residues. Germline CDR1 MNHEY, CDR2 SMNVEV (reference sequence). CDR3 coding DNA: TGTGCCAGCAGTTTAGCGCCCCTTGGGCAGCCCCAGCATTTT. Encoded protein: CASSLAPLGQPQHF.

The chain carries TRBV6-6 and TRBJ2-1; 10 nucleotides line up with TRBD1. With 6 bases clipped from V and 12 bases from J, the junction kept 14 bases outside the gene matches. The CDR3 loop spans 15 amino acids. Per germline, CDR1 MNHNY and CDR2 SVGAGI (reference sequence). Written as DNA, the CDR3 is TGTGCCAGCAGCGAGATGGGACAGGGGTTGGGCGGGCAGTTCTTC. This gives the protein CASSEMGQGLGGQFF.

The chain couples TRBV6-5 to TRBJ1-2; possible D gene TRBD1, 5 bases. CDR3 length equals 13 residues. V was shortened by 7 bases and J by 4 bases, with 13 bases between the two germline ends. Germline CDR1 reads MNHEY; CDR2 reads SVGAGI. The CDR3 region is CASTGTLGYGYTF. In DNA form, the CDR3 reads TGTGCCAGCACTGGGACTTTAGGCTATGGCTACACCTTC.

In its sample, this clonotype was seen many times. The genes are TRBV10-3 and TRBJ2-3; 13 nucleotides align to TRBD2. The CDR3 totals 20 residues. Germline CDR1 and CDR2: ENHRY and SYGVKD. Trimming took 2 bases from V and 6 from J; bases not matched to a gene: 17. CDR3 protein: CAISERERLAGGRPFDTQYF. The CDR3 DNA follows: TGTGCCATCAGTGAGAGGGAGAGACTAGCGGGGGGCCGGCCTTTTGATACGCAGTATTTT.